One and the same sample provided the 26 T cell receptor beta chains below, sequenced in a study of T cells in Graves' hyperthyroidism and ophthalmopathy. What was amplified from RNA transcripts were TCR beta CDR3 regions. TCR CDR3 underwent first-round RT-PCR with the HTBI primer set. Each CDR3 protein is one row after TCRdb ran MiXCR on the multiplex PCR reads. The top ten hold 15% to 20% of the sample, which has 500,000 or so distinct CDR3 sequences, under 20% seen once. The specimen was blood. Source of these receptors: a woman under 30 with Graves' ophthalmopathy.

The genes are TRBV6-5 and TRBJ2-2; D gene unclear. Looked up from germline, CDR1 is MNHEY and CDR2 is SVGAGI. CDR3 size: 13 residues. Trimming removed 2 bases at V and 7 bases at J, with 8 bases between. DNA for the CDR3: TGTGCCAGCAGTTACGATGGGTACGGGGAGCTGTTTTTT. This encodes CASSYDGYGELFF.

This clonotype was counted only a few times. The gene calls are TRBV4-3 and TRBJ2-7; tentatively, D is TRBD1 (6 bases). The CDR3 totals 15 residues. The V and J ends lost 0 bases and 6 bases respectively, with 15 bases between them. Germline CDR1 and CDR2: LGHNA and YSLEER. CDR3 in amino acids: CASSQDRRTAGEQYF. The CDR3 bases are TGCGCCAGCAGCCAAGATAGGCGGACAGCCGGCGAGCAGTACTTC.

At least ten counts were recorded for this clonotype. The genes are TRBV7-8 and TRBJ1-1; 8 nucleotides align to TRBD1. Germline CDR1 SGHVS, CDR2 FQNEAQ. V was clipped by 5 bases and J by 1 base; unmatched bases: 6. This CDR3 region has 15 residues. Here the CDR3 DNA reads TGTGCCAGCAGCGCCCGACAGGGGCCGAACACTGAAGCTTTCTTT. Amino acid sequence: CASSARQGPNTEAFF.

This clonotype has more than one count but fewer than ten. The CDR3 reads CASSQGKGGWDTQYF. CDR3 DNA: TGTGCCAGCAGCCAAGGGAAAGGGGGGTGGGATACGCAGTATTTT. The rearrangement uses TRBV11-1 and TRBJ2-3, with D tentatively TRBD1 or TRBD2 (6 bases each). The germline gives CDR1 SGHAT, CDR2 FQDESV (reference sequence). The V gene lost 5 bases and the J gene lost 6 bases, with 18 bases spanning the gap. The CDR3 covers 15 residues.

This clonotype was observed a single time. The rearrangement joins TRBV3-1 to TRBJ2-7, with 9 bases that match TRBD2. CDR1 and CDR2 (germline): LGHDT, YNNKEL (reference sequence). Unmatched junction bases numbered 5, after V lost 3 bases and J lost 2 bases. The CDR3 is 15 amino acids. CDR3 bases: TGTGCCAGCAGCCAGACTAGCGGAGTGGCCTACGAGCAGTACTTC. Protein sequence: CASSQTSGVAYEQYF.

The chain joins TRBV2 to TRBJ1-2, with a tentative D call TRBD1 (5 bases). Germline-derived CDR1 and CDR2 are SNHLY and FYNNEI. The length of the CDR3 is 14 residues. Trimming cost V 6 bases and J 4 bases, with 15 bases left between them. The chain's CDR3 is CASSATTVLYGYTF. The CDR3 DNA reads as TGTGCCAGCAGCGCTACGACAGTCCTCTATGGCTACACCTTC. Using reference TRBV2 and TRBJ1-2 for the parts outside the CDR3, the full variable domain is EPEVTQTPSHQVTQMGQEVILRCVPISNHLYFYWYRQILGQKVEFLVSFYNNEISEKSEIFDDQFSVERPDGSNFTLKIRSTKLEDSAMYFCASSATTVLYGYTFGSGTRLTVV.

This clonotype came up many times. For the CDR3, the DNA is TGTGCCAGTGCGGACAGCACCTACAATGAGCAGTTCTTC. Residues: CASADSTYNEQFF. The chain links TRBV27 to TRBJ2-1; D may be TRBD1 (6 bases). V was trimmed by 9 bases and J by 2 bases, leaving 11 bases between them. The CDR3 sequence is 13 residues long. Germline V gene sequence: CDR1 MNHEY, CDR2 SMNVEV (reference sequence).

The CDR3 spells CASSLDPSGYNEQFF. The DNA for the CDR3 is TGTGCCAGCAGCTTAGACCCTAGCGGTTACAATGAGCAGTTCTTC. The rearrangement joins TRBV7-2 to TRBJ2-1; TRBD2 matches 7 bases. CDR1 and CDR2 from the germline V gene are SGHTA and FQGNSA. The trim removed 1 base at V and 4 bases at J, leaving 4 bases unmatched. There are 15 residues in the CDR3.

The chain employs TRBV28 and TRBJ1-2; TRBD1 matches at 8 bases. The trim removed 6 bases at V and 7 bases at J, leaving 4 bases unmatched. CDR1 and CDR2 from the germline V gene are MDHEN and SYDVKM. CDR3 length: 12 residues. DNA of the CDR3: TGTGCCAGCAGAAAAGACAGGGGTGGCTACACCTTC. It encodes CASRKDRGGYTF.

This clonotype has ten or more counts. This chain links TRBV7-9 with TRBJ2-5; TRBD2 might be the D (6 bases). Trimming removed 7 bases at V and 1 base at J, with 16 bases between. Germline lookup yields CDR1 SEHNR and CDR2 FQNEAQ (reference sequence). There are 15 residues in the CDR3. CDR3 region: CASTQDGGSQETQYF. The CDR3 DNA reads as TGTGCCAGCACCCAAGACGGGGGTAGCCAAGAGACCCAGTACTTC.

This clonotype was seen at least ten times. CDR3 loop: CASSYSGLDGYTF. CDR3 DNA sequence: TGTGCCAGCAGTTACTCGGGTCTCGATGGCTACACCTTC. The chain joins TRBV6-2 or TRBV6-3 to TRBJ1-2; D is undetermined. The CDR3 totals 13 residues. CDR1 is MNHEY, CDR2 SVGEGT, per germline. Trimming removed 0 bases from V and 6 bases from J, with 8 bases in between.

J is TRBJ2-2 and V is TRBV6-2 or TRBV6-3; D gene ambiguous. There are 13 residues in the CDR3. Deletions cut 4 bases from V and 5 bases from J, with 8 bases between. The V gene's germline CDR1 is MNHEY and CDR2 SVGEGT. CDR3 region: CASSSQRTGELFF. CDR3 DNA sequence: TGTGCCAGCAGTTCCCAGAGGACCGGGGAGCTGTTTTTT.

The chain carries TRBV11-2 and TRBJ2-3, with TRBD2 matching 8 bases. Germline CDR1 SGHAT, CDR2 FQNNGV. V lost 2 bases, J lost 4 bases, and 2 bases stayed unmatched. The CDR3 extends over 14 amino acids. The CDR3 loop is CASSLSGGPDTQYF. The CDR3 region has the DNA TGTGCCAGCAGCTTATCGGGGGGGCCAGATACGCAGTATTTT.

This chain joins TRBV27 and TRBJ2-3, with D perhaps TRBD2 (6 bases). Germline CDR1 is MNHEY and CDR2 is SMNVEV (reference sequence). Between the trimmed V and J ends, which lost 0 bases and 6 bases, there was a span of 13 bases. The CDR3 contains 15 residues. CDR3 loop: CASSLSPTRTDTQYF. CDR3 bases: TGTGCCAGCAGTTTATCGCCGACTAGGACCGATACGCAGTATTTT.

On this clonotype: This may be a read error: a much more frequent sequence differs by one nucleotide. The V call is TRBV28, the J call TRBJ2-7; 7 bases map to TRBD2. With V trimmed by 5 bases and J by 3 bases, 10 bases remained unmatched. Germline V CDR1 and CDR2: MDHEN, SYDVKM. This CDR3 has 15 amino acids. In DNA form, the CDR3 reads TGTGCCAGCAGTGAGACCGGGGGGAGTTACTACGAGCAGTACTTC. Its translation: CASSETGGSYYEQYF.

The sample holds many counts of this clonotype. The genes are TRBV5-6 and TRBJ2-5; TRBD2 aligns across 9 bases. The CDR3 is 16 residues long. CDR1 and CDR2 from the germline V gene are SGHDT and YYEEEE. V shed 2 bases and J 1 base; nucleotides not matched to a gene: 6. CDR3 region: CASSFLLREGQETQYF. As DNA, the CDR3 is TGTGCCAGCAGCTTTTTGCTGCGGGAGGGCCAAGAGACCCAGTACTTC. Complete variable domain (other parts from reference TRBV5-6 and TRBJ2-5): DAGVTQSPTHLIKTRGQQVTLRCSPKSGHDTVSWYQQALGQGPQFIFQYYEEEERQRGNFPDRFSGHQFPNYSSELNVNALLLGDSALYLCASSFLLREGQETQYFGPGTRLLVL.

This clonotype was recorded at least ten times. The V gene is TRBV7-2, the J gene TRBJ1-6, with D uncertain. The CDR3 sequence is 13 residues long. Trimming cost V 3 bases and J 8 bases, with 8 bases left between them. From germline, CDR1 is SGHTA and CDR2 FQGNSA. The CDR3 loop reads CASSLEGYSPLHF. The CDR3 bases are TGTGCCAGCAGCTTGGAGGGATATTCACCCCTCCACTTT.

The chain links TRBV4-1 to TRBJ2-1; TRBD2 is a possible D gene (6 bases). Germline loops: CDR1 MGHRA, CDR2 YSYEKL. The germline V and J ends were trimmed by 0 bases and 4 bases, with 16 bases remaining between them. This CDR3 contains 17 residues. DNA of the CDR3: TGCGCCAGCAGCCAAGATTGGAGGGAGAGTATTTACAATGAGCAGTTCTTC. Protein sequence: CASSQDWRESIYNEQFF.

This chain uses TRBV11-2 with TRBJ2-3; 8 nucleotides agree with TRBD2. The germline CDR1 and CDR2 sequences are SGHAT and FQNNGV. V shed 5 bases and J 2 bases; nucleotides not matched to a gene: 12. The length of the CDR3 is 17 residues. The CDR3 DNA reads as TGTGCCAGCAGCCAAGACCCCAGCGGGAGCCTCACAGATACGCAGTATTTT. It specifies CASSQDPSGSLTDTQYF.

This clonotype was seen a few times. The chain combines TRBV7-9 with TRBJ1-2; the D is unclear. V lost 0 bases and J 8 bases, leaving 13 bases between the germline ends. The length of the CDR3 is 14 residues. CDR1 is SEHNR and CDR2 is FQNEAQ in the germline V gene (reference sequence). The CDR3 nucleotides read TGTGCCAGCAGCTTAGCGTCACCGGCGTACGGCTACACCTTC. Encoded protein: CASSLASPAYGYTF.

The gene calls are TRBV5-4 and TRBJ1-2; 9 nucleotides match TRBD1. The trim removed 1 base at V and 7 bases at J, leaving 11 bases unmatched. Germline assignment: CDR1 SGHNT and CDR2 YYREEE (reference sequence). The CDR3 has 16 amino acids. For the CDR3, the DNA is TGTGCCAGCAGCTTGTACGGGTTACAGGGGGCTAGTGGCTACACCTTC. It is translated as CASSLYGLQGASGYTF.

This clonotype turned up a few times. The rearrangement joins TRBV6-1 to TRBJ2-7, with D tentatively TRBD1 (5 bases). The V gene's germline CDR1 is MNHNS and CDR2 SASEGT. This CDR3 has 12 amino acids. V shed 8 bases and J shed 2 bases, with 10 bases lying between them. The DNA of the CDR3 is TGTGCCAGCGGGGCAGGGACCTACGAGCAGTACTTC. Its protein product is CASGAGTYEQYF.

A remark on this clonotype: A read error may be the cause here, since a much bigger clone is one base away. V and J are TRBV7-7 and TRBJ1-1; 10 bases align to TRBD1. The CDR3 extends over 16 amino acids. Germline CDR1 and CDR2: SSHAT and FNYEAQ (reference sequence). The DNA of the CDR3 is TGTGCTAGCAGGGAACGGACAGGGGGAAAGGACACTGAAGCTTTCTTT. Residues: CASRERTGGKDTEAFF. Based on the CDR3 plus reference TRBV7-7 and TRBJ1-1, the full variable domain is GAGVSQSPRYKVTKRGQDVTLRCDPISSHATLYWYQQALGQGPEFLTYFNYEAQPDKSGLPSDRFSAERPEGSISTLTIQRTEQRDSAMYRCASRERTGGKDTEAFFGQGTRLTVV.

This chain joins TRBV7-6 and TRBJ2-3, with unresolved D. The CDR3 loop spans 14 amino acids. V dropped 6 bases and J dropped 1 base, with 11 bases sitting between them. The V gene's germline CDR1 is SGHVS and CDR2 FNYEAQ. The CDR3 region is CASSSARRTDTQYF. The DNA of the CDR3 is TGTGCCAGCAGTTCGGCTAGGCGCACAGATACGCAGTATTTT.

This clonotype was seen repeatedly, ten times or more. CDR3 sequence reads: CASSHFPGQSYNEQFF. The CDR3 bases are TGTGCCAGCAGCCATTTTCCGGGACAGTCCTACAATGAGCAGTTCTTC. The V call is TRBV11-1, the J call TRBJ2-1; 7 bases are shared with TRBD1. V dropped 5 bases and J dropped 1; count of bases not matched to a gene: 8. There are 16 residues in the CDR3. Germline V gives CDR1 SGHAT, CDR2 FQDESV (reference sequence).

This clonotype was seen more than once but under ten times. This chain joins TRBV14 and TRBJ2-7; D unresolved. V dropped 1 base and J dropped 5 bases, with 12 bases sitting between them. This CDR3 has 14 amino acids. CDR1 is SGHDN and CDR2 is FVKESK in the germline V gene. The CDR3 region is CASSQGRARDEQYF. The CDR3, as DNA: TGTGCCAGCAGCCAAGGACGGGCTAGGGACGAGCAGTACTTC.